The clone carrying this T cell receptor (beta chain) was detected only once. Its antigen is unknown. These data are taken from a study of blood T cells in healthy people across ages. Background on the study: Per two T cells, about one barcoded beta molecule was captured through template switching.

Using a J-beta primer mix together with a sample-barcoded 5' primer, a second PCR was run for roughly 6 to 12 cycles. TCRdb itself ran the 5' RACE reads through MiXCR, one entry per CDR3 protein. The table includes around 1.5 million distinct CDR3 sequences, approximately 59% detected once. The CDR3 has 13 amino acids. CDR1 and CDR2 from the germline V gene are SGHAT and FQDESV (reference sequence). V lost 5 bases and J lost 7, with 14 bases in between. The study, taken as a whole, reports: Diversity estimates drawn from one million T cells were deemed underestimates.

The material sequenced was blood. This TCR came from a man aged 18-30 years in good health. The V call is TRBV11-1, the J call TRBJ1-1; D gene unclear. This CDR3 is CASSRKGGGEAFF. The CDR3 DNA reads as TGTGCCAGCAGCCGCAAGGGTGGTGGTGAAGCTTTCTTT. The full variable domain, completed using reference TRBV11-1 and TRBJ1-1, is EAEVAQSPRYKITEKSQAVAFWCDPISGHATLYWYRQILGQGPELLVQFQDESVVDDSQLPKDRFSAERLKGVDSTLKIQPAELGDSAMYLCASSRKGGGEAFFGQGTRLTVV.